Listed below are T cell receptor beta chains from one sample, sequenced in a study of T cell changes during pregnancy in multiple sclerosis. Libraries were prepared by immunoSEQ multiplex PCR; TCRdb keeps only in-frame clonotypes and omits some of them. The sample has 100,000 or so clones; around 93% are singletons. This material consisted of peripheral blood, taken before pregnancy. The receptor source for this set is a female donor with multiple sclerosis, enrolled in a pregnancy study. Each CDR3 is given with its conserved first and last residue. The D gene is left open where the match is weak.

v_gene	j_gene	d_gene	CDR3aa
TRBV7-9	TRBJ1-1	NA	CASSPLDSPLGEAFF
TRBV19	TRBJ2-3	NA	CASSIQTGYTDTQYF
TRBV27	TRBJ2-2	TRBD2	CASSWSSGRVATGELFF
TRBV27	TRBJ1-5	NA	CASSFGAGNQPQHF
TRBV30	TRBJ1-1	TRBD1	CAWSRTGGTEAFF
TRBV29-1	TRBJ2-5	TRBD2	CSVRTSLNRETQYF
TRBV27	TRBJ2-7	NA	CASSPSPGHGGNEQYF
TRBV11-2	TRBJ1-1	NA	CASSNTGNTEAFF
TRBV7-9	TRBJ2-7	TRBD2	CASSPWTSGRYEQYF
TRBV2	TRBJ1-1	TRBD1	CASTIGQGIWHTEAFF
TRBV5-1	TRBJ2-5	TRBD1	CASSLASTGRETQYF
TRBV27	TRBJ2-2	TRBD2	CASSLVTHRTRSGTGELFF
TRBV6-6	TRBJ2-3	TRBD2	CASSYSTSGSSDTQYF
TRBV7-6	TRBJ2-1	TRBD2	CASSSGLAGGSYNEQFF
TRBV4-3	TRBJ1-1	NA	CASSPQPGGGTEAFF
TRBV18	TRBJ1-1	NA	CASSPGGSHTEAFF
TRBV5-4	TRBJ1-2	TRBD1	CASSLGQGAPGYTF
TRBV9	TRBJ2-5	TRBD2	CASSAGLAGVQETQYF
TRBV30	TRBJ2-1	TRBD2	CAWTILAGGVYNEQFF
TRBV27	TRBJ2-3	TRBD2	CASSPRLAGGLRSSTDTQYF
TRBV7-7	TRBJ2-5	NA	CASSPLVGWETQYF
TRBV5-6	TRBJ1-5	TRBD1	CASSLGRGSNQPQHF
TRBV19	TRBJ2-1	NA	CASSMSGDEQFF
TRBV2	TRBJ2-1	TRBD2	CASSEEGLRKSEQFF
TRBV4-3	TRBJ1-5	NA	CASSQDDGGDQPQHF
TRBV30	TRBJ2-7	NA	CAWSVRERYEQYF
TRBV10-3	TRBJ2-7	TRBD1	CAIKGTGSSYEQYF
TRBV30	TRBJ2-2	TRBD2	CAWTGLGTGELFF
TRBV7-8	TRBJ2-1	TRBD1	CASSFQGATYNEQFF
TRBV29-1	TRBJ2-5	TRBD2	CSVEVDSGGQYF
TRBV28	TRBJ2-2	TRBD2	CASRPRTGSGRDTGELFF
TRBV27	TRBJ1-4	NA	CASSLGRGEKLFF
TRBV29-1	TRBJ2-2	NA	CSVVTGAGELFF
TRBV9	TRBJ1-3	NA	CATFPQGPGNTIYF
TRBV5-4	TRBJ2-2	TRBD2	CASSLGLAGTGELFF
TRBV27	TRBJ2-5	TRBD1	CASSGDRAETQYF
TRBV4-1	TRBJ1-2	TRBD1	CASSQVFGDRDLYGYTF
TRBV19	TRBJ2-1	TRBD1	CASSIGTGYNEQFF
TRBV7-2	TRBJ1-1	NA	CASSLGSSGNTEAFF
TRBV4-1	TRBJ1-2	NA	CASSQGGDGYTF
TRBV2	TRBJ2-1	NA	CASKAGTYNEQFF
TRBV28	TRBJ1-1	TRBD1	CASRGPGQHFGGTEAFF
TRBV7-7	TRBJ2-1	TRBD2	CASSPSGRGYNEQFF